Detailed here is one TCR beta chain. Its recognized antigen is unknown. Base quality data are lacking; no much larger clone is found one base away. Whole blood was collected in K2EDTA tubes by collaborating institutions according to the institutions' own protocols. Collaborator samples were shipped for TCRbeta analysis as frozen whole blood, isolated PBMCs, or DNA extracted from either sample type. The immunoSEQ Assay, a bias-controlled multiplex PCR, was used to amplify TCRbeta CDR3 regions from genomic DNA. The original pipeline was this. Within the assay, amplification of reference gene primers was used to estimate how many nucleated cells each sample contained. To quantify the absolute abundance of each unique TCRbeta CDR3 rearrangement, sequence reads were collapsed and filtered. Productive Simpson clonality was computed per sample as the square root of Simpson's diversity index over productive rearrangements. Held by TCRdb, this immuneACCESS table contains in-frame sequences only and omits some clones. Under half of the omission traces to an unresolved V gene where checked; the cause of the rest is unknown. The D gene and trimming were derived from the DNA, and the V and J assignments and clone size from that table. The sample table lists 15,000 to 20,000 clones, around nine tenths of them with a count of one. In total, the top ten clones hold roughly 50% of the sample.

CDR1 and CDR2 were assigned from the germline V gene (reference sequence) as LGHDT and YNNKEL. From the cysteine through the phenylalanine, the CDR3 covers 12 amino acids. The only DNA kept is the CDR3, 36 bases in frame from the first base. After removal of 7 bases from V and 10 bases from J, the junction retains 8 bases not matched to a gene. The data belong to a study of blood T cell repertoires in COVID-19 (dated by TCRdb to about 2020). Regarding the study in general: Samples from collaborators originated in the United States, Italy and Spain and spanned both the acute and convalescent phases of COVID-19. Samples came from the ongoing ImmuneRACE study (first 160 participants) plus 1,254 subjects from 6 global collaborators. Where available, HLA class I and class II types were taken from metadata supplied by the sample provider and were not determined by assay-based typing. The repertoires were released in a freely available public database meant as a resource for research on the immune response to SARS-CoV-2. Nearly every sample came with metadata listing a de-identified subject ID, COVID-19 status, age in years and sex. The material from the prospective study consisted of cDNA or gDNA derived from T cells, B-cell-depleted T cells, or PBMCs. The dataset comprised deeply sampled blood TCRbeta repertoires from subjects exposed to, actively infected with, or recovered from COVID-19. Results the study describes overall, beyond this receptor: The quantity of clinical and demographic metadata differed by source and by participant and was supplied without curation.

The material sequenced was peripheral blood. The rearrangement combines TRBV3-1 (or the pseudogene TRBV3-2) with TRBJ1-1; TRBD1 agrees with 8 junctional bases. The sequence was obtained from a human donor in a cohort sampled during active COVID-19. The DNA is TGTGCCAGCAAAGACAGGGGCGGCGTAGCTTTCTTT. Translated, this is CASKDRGGVAFF.